One sample yielded the 22 T cell receptor beta chains listed below, sequenced in a study of early T cells in non-severe SARS-CoV-2 infection. TCRdb fed the 5' RACE reads into MiXCR, producing one record per CDR3 protein. The sample lists about 83,000 distinct CDR3 sequences, roughly an eighth occurring once. Sequenced sample: whole blood. The receptors come from an adult who was a healthcare worker with PCR-confirmed SARS-CoV-2 infection or an uninfected control (not recorded which).

J is TRBJ2-5 and V is TRBV14, with D possibly TRBD1 on 5 matching bases. V shed 5 bases and J shed 0 bases, with 7 bases lying between them. The V gene's germline CDR1 is SGHDN and CDR2 FVKESK. The CDR3 sequence is 13 residues long. CDR3 bases: TGTGCCAGCAGCTCCAGGGACCAAGAGACCCAGTACTTC. Translating gives CASSSRDQETQYF.

This chain links TRBV12-3 or TRBV12-4 with TRBJ2-5; TRBD2 aligns across 8 bases. The CDR3 contains 15 residues. V shed 5 bases and J 4 bases; nucleotides not matched to a gene: 9. The CDR3 nucleotides are TGTGCCAGCAGTCTTAATACGGGACTAGGAGAGACCCAGTACTTC. It codes for CASSLNTGLGETQYF.

In this sample, this clonotype turned up many times. The CDR3 protein is CASSLSGTATNEKLFF. CDR3 DNA sequence: TGTGCCAGCAGCTTGAGTGGGACAGCAACTAATGAAAAACTGTTTTTT. J is TRBJ1-4 and V is TRBV5-5; 7 bases fit TRBD1. V was pared by 1 base and J by 0 bases, with 3 bases of the junction left unmatched. CDR3 length: 16 residues. Germline CDR1 reads SGHKS; CDR2 reads YYEKEE (reference sequence).

This clonotype was seen repeatedly, ten times or more. The chain carries TRBV5-3 and TRBJ2-1, with 14 bases fitting TRBD2. TRBV5-3 is identified as an open reading frame with a role that is uncertain. This CDR3 has 18 residues. V was pared by 1 base and J by 8 bases, with 11 bases of the junction left unmatched. CDR3 DNA: TGTGCCAGAAGCTTGCTTTCAGGGACTAGCGGGAGACGCCATGAGCAGTTCTTC. This gives the protein CARSLLSGTSGRRHEQFF.

This clonotype has ten or more counts. At one end the junction does not follow the germline gene, possibly because of a read error. The gene calls are TRBV7-7 and TRBJ1-5, with D unresolved. CDR3 length equals 14 residues. Looked up from germline, CDR1 is SSHAT and CDR2 is FNYEAQ (reference sequence). The CDR3 loop is CASSDPPENQPQHF. The CDR3 nucleotides read TGTGCTAGCAGCGACCCCCCTGAAAATCAGCCCCAGCATTTT.

Many counts were recorded for this clonotype. The rearrangement uses TRBV11-2 and TRBJ2-1; D not resolved. The CDR3 is 15 amino acids. Germline assignment: CDR1 SGHAT and CDR2 FQNNGV. With 4 bases removed from V and 2 bases from J, the gap between germline ends came to 12 bases. CDR3 amino acids: CASSSPRLPYNEQFF. DNA for the CDR3: TGTGCCAGCAGCTCCCCCCGGTTGCCCTACAATGAGCAGTTCTTC.

This clonotype was detected only a few times. The V and J genes are TRBV29-1 and TRBJ2-1, with TRBD2 matching 14 bases. The J segment lost 7 bases and the V segment lost 3 bases, leaving 5 bases of the junction unmatched. Looked up from germline, CDR1 is SQVTM and CDR2 is ANQGSEA. This CDR3 spans 15 amino acids. The CDR3 sequence: CSVEGLAGVWNEQFF. The CDR3 DNA sequence: TGCAGCGTTGAGGGACTAGCGGGGGTTTGGAATGAGCAGTTCTTC.

In its sample, this clonotype was seen a few times. The chain joins TRBV27 to TRBJ2-1, with a possible D match to TRBD1 (6 bases). With 8 bases removed from V and 7 bases from J, the gap between germline ends came to 15 bases. The CDR3 totals 13 residues. Germline V lookup: CDR1 MNHEY, CDR2 SMNVEV (reference sequence). In DNA form, the CDR3 reads TGTGCCAGCGGGGGCTGGGATTGGAATGAGCAGTTCTTC. It yields the protein CASGGWDWNEQFF.

The chain combines TRBV24-1 with TRBJ2-1; TRBD2 agrees at 9 bases. The CDR3 consists of 18 residues. Germline lookup yields CDR1 KGHDR and CDR2 SFDVKD. V dropped 5 bases and J dropped 2; count of bases not matched to a gene: 12. CDR3 region: CATSVGKGSGSPYNEQFF. The CDR3 DNA is TGTGCCACCAGTGTGGGGAAGGGTAGCGGGAGTCCCTACAATGAGCAGTTCTTC.

This clonotype was observed a handful of times. J is TRBJ2-7 and V is TRBV28; 9 positions agree with TRBD2. The junction had 6 bases not matched to a gene; V was cut back by 1 base and J by 5 bases. The CDR3 is 15 amino acids. Germline lookup yields CDR1 MDHEN and CDR2 SYDVKM. The CDR3 is CASSLYAGGPDEQYF. The CDR3 DNA sequence: TGTGCCAGCAGTTTATATGCGGGAGGGCCCGACGAGCAGTACTTC.

This sequence joins TRBV20-1 and TRBJ2-5; TRBD2 aligns across 7 bases. The CDR3 spans 13 residues. J lost 3 bases, V lost 4 bases, and 5 bases had no gene match. From germline, CDR1 is DFQATT and CDR2 SNEGSKA (reference sequence). CDR3 sequence (DNA): TGCAGTGCTACCGGACTAGATGAAGAGACCCAGTACTTC. This codes for CSATGLDEETQYF.

The V and J genes are TRBV4-1 and TRBJ2-2, with D uncertain. The CDR3 sequence is 15 residues long. V shed 1 base and J shed 4 bases, with 10 bases lying between them. Germline CDR1 reads MGHRA; CDR2 reads YSYEKL. The CDR3 region has the DNA TGCGCCAGCAGCCAAGGAGAAGGGCTCACCGGGGAGCTGTTTTTT. Amino acid sequence: CASSQGEGLTGELFF.

The J gene is TRBJ2-7, the V gene TRBV2; TRBD1 aligns across 7 bases. Germline assignment: CDR1 SNHLY and CDR2 FYNNEI. The CDR3 consists of 14 residues. J gave up 3 bases and V 2 bases, and 4 bases lay outside the gene matches. CDR3 in DNA: TGTGCCAGCAGTGAATGGACAGGATTCTACGAGCAGTACTTC. Its translation: CASSEWTGFYEQYF.

This chain joins TRBV27 and TRBJ2-7; weak D call: TRBD1 (6 bases). This CDR3 contains 14 residues. V lost 8 bases and J 6 bases, leaving 20 bases between the germline ends. Germline V CDR1 and CDR2: MNHEY, SMNVEV (reference sequence). The CDR3 region is CASGPLDSPTEQYF. The CDR3 DNA sequence: TGTGCCAGCGGACCCCTGGACAGCCCAACCGAGCAGTACTTC.

This clonotype has more than one count but fewer than ten. V is TRBV21-1 and J is TRBJ1-5; the table names TRBD1, a call not compared with the DNA. TRBV21-1 counts as a pseudogene. The CDR3 runs 17 residues. This CDR3 reads CASSLVKGGRTNQPQHF. DNA of the CDR3: TGTGCCAGCAGCTTGGTAAAAGGGGGGAGGACCAATCAGCCCCAGCATTTT.

In this sample, this clonotype turned up many times. This sequence joins TRBV4-1 and TRBJ2-7; 7 bases match TRBD2. From germline, CDR1 is MGHRA and CDR2 YSYEKL. Trimming cost V 0 bases and J 1 base; bases outside gene matches: 9. The CDR3 runs to 17 residues. The CDR3 sequence is CASSQDWEGEGSYEQYF. CDR3 in DNA: TGCGCCAGCAGCCAAGATTGGGAGGGCGAGGGGTCCTACGAGCAGTACTTC.

This clonotype was picked up many times. This chain links TRBV7-8 with TRBJ2-7; D is unclear. Trimming pared 5 bases from V and 2 bases from J, leaving 7 bases between. This CDR3 is 12 amino acids long. CDR1 is SGHVS, CDR2 FQNEAQ, per germline. The CDR3 bases are TGTGCCAGCAGCGCTGACCCCTACGAGCAGTACTTC. Its translation is CASSADPYEQYF.

This clonotype was picked up a small number of times. This rearrangement joins TRBV12-3 or TRBV12-4 to TRBJ2-7; 9 bases match TRBD1. The CDR3 is made up of 13 amino acids. The junction had 2 bases not matched to a gene; V was cut back by 4 bases and J by 4 bases. CDR3 sequence: CASSWGQGYEQYF. The CDR3 region has the DNA TGTGCCAGCAGTTGGGGACAGGGTTACGAGCAGTACTTC.

Many counts were recorded for this clonotype. J is TRBJ1-6 and V is TRBV18, with D perhaps TRBD1 (6 bases). The CDR3 covers 15 residues. Per germline, CDR1 KGHSH and CDR2 LQKENI. V was cut by 2 bases and J by 10 bases, with 15 bases left in between. The CDR3 sequence is CASSPVLQGNSPLHF. In DNA form, the CDR3 reads TGTGCCAGCTCACCAGTTTTACAGGGTAACTCACCCCTCCACTTT.

This clonotype was picked up many times. This sequence joins TRBV7-9 and TRBJ1-5, with D possibly being TRBD1 (5 bases). The V end was cut by 4 bases, the J end by 8 bases, with 15 bases between. The CDR3 is made up of 14 amino acids. Germline V CDR1 and CDR2: SEHNR, FQNEAQ (reference sequence). CDR3 residues: CASSSSGLLEPQHF. As DNA, the CDR3 is TGTGCCAGCAGCTCCTCAGGGCTTTTGGAGCCCCAGCATTTT.

In this sample, this clonotype turned up a few times. The V call is TRBV6-5, the J call TRBJ2-7; 10 bases fit TRBD2. V was pared by 4 bases and J by 6 bases, with 9 bases of the junction left unmatched. The germline V gene encodes CDR1 MNHEY and CDR2 SVGAGI. This CDR3 has 15 amino acids. The CDR3 loop is CASSSWASGGGEQYF. The CDR3 DNA reads as TGTGCCAGCAGTTCTTGGGCTAGCGGGGGAGGCGAGCAGTACTTC.

The chain joins TRBV3-1 to TRBJ2-6; D is unresolved. CDR1 LGHDT and CDR2 YNNKEL come from the germline V gene (reference sequence). CDR3 size: 15 residues. V was shortened by 4 bases and J by 0 bases, with 7 bases between the two germline ends. CDR3 amino acids: CASSPDSSGANVLTF. The CDR3 DNA is TGTGCCAGCAGCCCAGATAGCTCTGGGGCCAACGTCCTGACTTTC.